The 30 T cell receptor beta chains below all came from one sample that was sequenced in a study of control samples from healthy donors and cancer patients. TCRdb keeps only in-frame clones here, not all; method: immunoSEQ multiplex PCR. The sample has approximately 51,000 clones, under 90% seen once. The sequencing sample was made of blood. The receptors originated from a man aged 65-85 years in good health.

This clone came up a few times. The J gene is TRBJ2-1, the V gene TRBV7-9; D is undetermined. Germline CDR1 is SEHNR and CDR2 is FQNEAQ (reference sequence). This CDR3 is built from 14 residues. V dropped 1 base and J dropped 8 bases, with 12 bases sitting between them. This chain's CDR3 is CASSLGGKLDEQFF. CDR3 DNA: TGTGCCAGCAGCTTAGGTGGGAAGTTGGATGAGCAGTTCTTC.

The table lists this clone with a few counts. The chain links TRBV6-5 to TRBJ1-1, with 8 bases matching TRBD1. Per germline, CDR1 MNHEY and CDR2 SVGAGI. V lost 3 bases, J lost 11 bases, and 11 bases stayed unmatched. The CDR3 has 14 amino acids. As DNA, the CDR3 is TGTGCCAGCAGTTATGCCCGGACAGGGATAACGGCTTTCTTT. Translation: CASSYARTGITAFF.

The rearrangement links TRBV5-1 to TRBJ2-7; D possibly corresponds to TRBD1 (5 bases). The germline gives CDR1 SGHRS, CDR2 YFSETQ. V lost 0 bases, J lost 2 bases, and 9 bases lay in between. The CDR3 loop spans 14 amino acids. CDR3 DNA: TGCGCCAGCAGCTTGGCTGCAGGGACCTACGAGCAGTACTTC. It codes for CASSLAAGTYEQYF. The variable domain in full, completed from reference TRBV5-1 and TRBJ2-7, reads KAGVTQTPRYLIKTRGQQVTLSCSPISGHRSVSWYQQTPGQGLQFLFEYFSETQRNKGNFPGRFSGRQFSNSRSEMNVSTLELGDSALYLCASSLAAGTYEQYFGPGTRLTVT.

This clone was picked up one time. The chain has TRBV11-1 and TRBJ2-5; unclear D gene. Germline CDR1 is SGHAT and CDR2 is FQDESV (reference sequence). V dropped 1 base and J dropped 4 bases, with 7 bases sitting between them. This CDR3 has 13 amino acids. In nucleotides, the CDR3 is TGTGCCAGCAGCTTAGAGCCGGGAGAGACCCAGTACTTC. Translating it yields CASSLEPGETQYF.

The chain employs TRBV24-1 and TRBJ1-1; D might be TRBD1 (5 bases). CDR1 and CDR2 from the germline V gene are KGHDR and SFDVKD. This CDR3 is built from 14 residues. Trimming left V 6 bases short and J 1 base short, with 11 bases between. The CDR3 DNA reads TGTGCCACCAGTTGGGGCGGGTCGAACACTGAAGCTTTCTTT. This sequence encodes CATSWGGSNTEAFF.

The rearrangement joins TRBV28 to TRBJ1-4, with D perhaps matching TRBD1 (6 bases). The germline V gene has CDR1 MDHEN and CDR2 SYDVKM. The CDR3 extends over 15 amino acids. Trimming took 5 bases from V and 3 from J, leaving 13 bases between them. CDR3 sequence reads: CASSVGGMANEKLFF. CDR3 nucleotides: TGTGCCAGCAGTGTAGGGGGGATGGCTAATGAAAAACTGTTTTTT.

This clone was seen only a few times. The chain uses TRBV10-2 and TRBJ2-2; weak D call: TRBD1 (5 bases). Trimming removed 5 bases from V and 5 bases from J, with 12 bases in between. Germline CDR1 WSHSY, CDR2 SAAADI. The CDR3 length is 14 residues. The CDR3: CASSPQGLTGELFF. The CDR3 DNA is TGCGCCAGCAGTCCCCAGGGTTTGACCGGGGAGCTGTTTTTT.

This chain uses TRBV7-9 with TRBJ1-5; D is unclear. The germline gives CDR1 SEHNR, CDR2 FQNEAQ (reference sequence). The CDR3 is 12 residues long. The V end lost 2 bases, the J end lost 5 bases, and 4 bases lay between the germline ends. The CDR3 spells CASSLNHQPQHF. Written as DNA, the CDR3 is TGTGCCAGCAGCTTAAATCATCAGCCCCAGCATTTT.

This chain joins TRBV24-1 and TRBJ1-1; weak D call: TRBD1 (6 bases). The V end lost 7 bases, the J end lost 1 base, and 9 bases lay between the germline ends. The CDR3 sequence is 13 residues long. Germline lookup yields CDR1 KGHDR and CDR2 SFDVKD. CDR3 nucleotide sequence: TGTGCCACCAGCGGGGGCGCGAACACTGAAGCTTTCTTT. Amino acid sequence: CATSGGANTEAFF.

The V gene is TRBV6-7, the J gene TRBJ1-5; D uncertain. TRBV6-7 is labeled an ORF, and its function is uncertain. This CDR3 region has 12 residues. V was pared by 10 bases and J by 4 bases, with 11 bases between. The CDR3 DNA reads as TGTGCCAACAATGTGGGGAATCAGCCCCAGCATTTT. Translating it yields CANNVGNQPQHF.

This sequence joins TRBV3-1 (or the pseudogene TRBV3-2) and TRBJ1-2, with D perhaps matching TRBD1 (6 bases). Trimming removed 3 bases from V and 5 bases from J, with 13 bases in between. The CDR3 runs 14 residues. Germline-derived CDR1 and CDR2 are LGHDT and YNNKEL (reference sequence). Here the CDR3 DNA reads TGTGCCAGCAGCCATGGACAGTCTGGGTATGGCTACACCTTC. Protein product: CASSHGQSGYGYTF.

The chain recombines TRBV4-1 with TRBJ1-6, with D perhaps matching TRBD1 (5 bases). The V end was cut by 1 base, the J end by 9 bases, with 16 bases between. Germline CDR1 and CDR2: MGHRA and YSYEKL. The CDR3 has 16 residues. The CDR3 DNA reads TGCGCCAGCAGCCAAGTTATACAGGCGGCTGGTTCACCCCTCCACTTT. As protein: CASSQVIQAAGSPLHF.

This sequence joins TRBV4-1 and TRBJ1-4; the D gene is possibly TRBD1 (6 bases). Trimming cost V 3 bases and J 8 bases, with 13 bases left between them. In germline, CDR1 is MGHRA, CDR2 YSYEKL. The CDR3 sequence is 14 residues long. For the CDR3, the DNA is TGCGCCAGCAGCCACTTACAGGGTTTGGAAAAACTGTTTTTT. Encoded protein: CASSHLQGLEKLFF.

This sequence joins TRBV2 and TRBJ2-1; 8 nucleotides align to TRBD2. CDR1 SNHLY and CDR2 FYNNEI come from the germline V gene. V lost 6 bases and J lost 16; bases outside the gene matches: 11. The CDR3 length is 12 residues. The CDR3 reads CASRERTSSHFF. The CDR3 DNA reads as TGTGCCAGCAGAGAACGGACTAGCTCACACTTCTTC.

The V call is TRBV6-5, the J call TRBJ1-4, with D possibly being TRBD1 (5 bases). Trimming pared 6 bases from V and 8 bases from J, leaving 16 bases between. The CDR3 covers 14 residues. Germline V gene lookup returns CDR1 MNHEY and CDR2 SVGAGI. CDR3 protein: CASSDLDEGEKLFF. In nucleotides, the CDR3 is TGTGCCAGCAGCGACCTAGACGAGGGGGAAAAACTGTTTTTT.

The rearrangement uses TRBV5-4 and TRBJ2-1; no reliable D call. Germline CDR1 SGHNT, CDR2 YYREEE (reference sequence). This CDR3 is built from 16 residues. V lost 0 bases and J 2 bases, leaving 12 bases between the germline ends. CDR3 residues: CASSLAFEAPYNEQFF. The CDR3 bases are TGTGCCAGCAGCTTGGCCTTCGAGGCCCCCTACAATGAGCAGTTCTTC.

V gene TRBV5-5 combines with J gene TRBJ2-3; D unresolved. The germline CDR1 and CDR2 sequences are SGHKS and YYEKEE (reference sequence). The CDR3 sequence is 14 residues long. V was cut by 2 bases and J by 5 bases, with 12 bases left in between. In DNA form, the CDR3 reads TGTGCCAGCAGCTTTAACCCGGCCGAAGATACGCAGTATTTT. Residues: CASSFNPAEDTQYF.

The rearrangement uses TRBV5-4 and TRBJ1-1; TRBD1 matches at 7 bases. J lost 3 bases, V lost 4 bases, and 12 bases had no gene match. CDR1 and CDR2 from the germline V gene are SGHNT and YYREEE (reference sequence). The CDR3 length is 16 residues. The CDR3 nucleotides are TGTGCCAGCAGCGGCGGTACAGGGGTTTGGGACACTGAAGCTTTCTTT. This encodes CASSGGTGVWDTEAFF.

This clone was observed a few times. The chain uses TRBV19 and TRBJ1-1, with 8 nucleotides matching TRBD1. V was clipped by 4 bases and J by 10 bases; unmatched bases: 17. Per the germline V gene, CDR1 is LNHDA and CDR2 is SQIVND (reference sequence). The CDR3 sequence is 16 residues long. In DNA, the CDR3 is TGTGCCAGTAGTAAAGACACCGGGACAGGTTATAAAGGAGCTTTCTTT. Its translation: CASSKDTGTGYKGAFF. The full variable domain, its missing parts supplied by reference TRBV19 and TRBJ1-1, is DGGITQSPKYLFRKEGQNVTLSCEQNLNHDAMYWYRQDPGQGLRLIYYSQIVNDFQKGDIAEGYSVSREKKESFPLTVTSAQKNPTAFYLCASSKDTGTGYKGAFFGQGTRLTVV.

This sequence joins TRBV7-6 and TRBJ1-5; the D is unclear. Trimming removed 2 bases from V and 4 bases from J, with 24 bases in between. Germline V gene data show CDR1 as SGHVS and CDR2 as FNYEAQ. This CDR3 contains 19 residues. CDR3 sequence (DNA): TGTGCCAGCAGCTTAATCAACGCTAGGCGGACGGCCGTTAATCAGCCCCAGCATTTT. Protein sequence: CASSLINARRTAVNQPQHF. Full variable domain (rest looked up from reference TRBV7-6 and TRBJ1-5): GAGVSQSPRYKVTKRGQDVALRCDPISGHVSLYWYRQALGQGPEFLTYFNYEAQQDKSGLPNDRFSAERPEGSISTLTIQRTEQRDSAMYRCASSLINARRTAVNQPQHFGDGTRLSIL.

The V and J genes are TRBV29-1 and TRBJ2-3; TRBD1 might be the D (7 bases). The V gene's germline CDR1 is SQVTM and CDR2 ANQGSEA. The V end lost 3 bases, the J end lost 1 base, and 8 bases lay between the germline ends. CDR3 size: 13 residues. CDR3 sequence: CSVDRGGTDTQYF. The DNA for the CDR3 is TGCAGCGTTGACAGGGGGGGCACAGATACGCAGTATTTT.

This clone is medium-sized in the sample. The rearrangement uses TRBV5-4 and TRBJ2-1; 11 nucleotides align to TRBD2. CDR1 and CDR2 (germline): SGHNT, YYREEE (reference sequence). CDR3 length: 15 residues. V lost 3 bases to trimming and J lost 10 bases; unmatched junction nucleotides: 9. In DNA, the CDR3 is TGTGCCAGCAGCTCGGATAGCGGGAGGGCCGGGGAGCAGTTCTTC. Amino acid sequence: CASSSDSGRAGEQFF.

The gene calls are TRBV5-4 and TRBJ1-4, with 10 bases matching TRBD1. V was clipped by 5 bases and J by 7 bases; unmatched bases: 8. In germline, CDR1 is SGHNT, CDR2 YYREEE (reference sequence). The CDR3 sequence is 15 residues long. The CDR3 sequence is CASSAKTGGSEKLFF. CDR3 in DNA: TGTGCCAGCAGTGCTAAGACAGGGGGCAGTGAAAAACTGTTTTTT. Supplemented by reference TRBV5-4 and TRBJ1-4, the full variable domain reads ETGVTQSPTHLIKTRGQQVTLRCSSQSGHNTVSWYQQALGQGPQFIFQYYREEENGRGNFPPRFSGLQFPNYSSELNVNALELDDSALYLCASSAKTGGSEKLFFGSGTQLSVL.

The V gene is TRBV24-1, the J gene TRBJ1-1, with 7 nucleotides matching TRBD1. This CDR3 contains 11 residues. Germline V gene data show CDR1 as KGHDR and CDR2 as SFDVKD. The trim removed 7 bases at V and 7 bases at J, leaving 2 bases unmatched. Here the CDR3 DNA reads TGTGCCACCAGAGACAGGGATGAAGCTTTCTTT. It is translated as CATRDRDEAFF.

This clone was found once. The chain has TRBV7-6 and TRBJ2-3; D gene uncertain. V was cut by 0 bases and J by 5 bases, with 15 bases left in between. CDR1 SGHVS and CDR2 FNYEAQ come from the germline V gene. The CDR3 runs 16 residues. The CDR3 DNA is TGTGCCAGCAGCTTAGCGTACAGAGGTTTACGAGATACGCAGTATTTT. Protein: CASSLAYRGLRDTQYF.

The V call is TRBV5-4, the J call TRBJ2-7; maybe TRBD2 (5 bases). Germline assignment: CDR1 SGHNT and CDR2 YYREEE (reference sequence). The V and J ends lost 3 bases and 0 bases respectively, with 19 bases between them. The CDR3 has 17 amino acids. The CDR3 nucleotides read TGTGCCAGCAGCTGGGGTGGCCTAGCATCCGACTCCTACGAGCAGTACTTC. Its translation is CASSWGGLASDSYEQYF.

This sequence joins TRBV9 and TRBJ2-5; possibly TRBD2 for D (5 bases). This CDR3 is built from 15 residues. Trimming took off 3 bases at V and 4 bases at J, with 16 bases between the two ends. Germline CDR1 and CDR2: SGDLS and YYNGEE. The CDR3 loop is CASSAGVMGAETQYF. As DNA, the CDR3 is TGTGCCAGCAGCGCTGGGGTTATGGGAGCAGAGACCCAGTACTTC.

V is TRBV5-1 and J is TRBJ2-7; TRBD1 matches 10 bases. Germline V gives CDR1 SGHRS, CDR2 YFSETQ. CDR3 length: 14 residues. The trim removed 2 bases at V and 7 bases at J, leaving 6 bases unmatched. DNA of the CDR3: TGCGCCAGCAGCTTACGACAGGGGGCGGGTGAGCAGTACTTC. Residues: CASSLRQGAGEQYF.

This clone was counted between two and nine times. The CDR3 DNA sequence: TGTGCCTGGAGTGATTCGAGGGTTAGGAGCACAGATACGCAGTATTTT. This translates into CAWSDSRVRSTDTQYF. The chain combines TRBV30 with TRBJ2-3; possible D gene TRBD2, 5 bases. The CDR3 length is 16 residues. From germline, CDR1 is GTSNPN and CDR2 SVGIG (reference sequence). Trimming took 1 base from V and 0 from J, leaving 14 bases between them.

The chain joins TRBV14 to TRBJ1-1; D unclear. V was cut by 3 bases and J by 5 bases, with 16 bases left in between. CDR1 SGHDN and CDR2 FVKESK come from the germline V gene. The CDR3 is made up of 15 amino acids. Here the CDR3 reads CASSQRPWRNTEAFF. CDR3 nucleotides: TGTGCCAGCAGCCAGAGGCCGTGGAGGAATACTGAAGCTTTCTTT.